The sequence of this TCR beta chain was determined in a study of blood T cell repertoires in COVID-19. In germline, CDR1 is SGHTA, CDR2 FQGNSA. The CDR3 runs 16 residues. Trimming took off 0 bases at V and 0 bases at J, with 9 bases between the two ends. Here immunoSEQ multiplex PCR was the method, and the copy in TCRdb shows in-frame clones only, minus some. The sample has under 350,000 clones, 75% to 90% seen once. What was sequenced was peripheral blood. The chain has TRBV7-2 and TRBJ1-3; D is undetermined. The sequence derives from a man aged 35 to 55 with acute or convalescent COVID-19. CDR3 sequence: CASSLARANSGNTIYF. The CDR3 coding sequence is TGTGCCAGCAGCTTAGCGAGGGCGAACTCTGGAAACACCATATATTTT. The full variable domain, rest sourced from reference TRBV7-2 and TRBJ1-3, is GAGVSQSPSNKVTEKGKDVELRCDPISGHTALYWYRQSLGQGLEFLIYFQGNSAPDKSGLPSDRFSAERTGGSVSTLTIQRTQQEDSAVYLCASSLARANSGNTIYFGEGSWLTVV.